The 23 T cell receptor beta chains below come from one sample, sequenced in a study of shared clonotypes between healthy human individuals. The method was immunoSEQ multiplex PCR; TCRdb's version includes in-frame clones alone and lacks a portion of them. The sample lists some 2.4 million clones; approximately 93% were seen once. The specimen sequenced was naive CD4+ T cells from PBMCs. The subset: CD45RA+ positively selected. The receptors stem from a man younger than 30 in good health. Some clones in this sample may be carry-over from other donors' samples.

This chain uses TRBV14 with TRBJ1-2, with 8 bases aligning to TRBD1. Germline loops: CDR1 SGHDN, CDR2 FVKESK. The ends lost 1 base at V and 4 bases at J; junction bases unmatched: 11. This CDR3 is built from 17 residues. DNA for the CDR3: TGTGCCAGCAGCCAAGGCCGGGACAGGTGGACTCGCTATGGCTACACCTTC. Translation gives CASSQGRDRWTRYGYTF.

A note on this clone: The same CDR3 can be traced to other DNA sequences in this sample. This chain connects TRBV5-1 to TRBJ1-2; D gene unclear. Germline CDR1 SGHRS, CDR2 YFSETQ. CDR3 length equals 13 residues. V was pared by 0 bases and J by 8 bases, with 11 bases between. CDR3 nucleotides: TGCGCCAGCAGCTTGGGGACCCCCGGGGGCTACACCTTC. As protein: CASSLGTPGGYTF. Full variable domain (missing parts from reference TRBV5-1 and TRBJ1-2): KAGVTQTPRYLIKTRGQQVTLSCSPISGHRSVSWYQQTPGQGLQFLFEYFSETQRNKGNFPGRFSGRQFSNSRSEMNVSTLELGDSALYLCASSLGTPGGYTFGSGTRLTVV.

The CDR3 bases are TGCGCCAGCAGCCAGCTAAGGACACGGGGAAGCAATCAGCCCCAGCATTTT. Its translation is CASSQLRTRGSNQPQHF. This chain joins TRBV4-1 and TRBJ1-5; possibly TRBD1 for D (5 bases). The ends were cut back, 3 bases at V and 1 base at J, with 16 bases in the middle. Germline V lookup: CDR1 MGHRA, CDR2 YSYEKL. CDR3 length equals 17 residues.

As regards this clone: The same CDR3 arises from other DNA sequences in this sample as well. J is TRBJ2-5 and V is TRBV13; no clear D. Trimming left V 2 bases short and J 4 bases short, with 2 bases between. This CDR3 is built from 11 residues. Germline V gives CDR1 PRHDT, CDR2 FYEKMQ (reference sequence). For the CDR3, the DNA is TGTGCCAGCAGCTTAAGAGAGACCCAGTACTTC. Translating gives CASSLRETQYF.

The sample holds a few counts of this clone. The chain combines TRBV30 with TRBJ1-1; tentatively, D is TRBD1 (5 bases). CDR3 length: 13 amino acids. Per the germline V gene, CDR1 is GTSNPN and CDR2 is SVGIG (reference sequence). V was shortened by 5 bases and J by 5 bases, with 15 bases between the two germline ends. The CDR3, as DNA: TGTGCCTGGGAGGTAGGGGCGCGGACTGAAGCTTTCTTT. It yields the protein CAWEVGARTEAFF.

Comments on this clone: Other nucleotide sequences in the sample specify the same CDR3. The chain employs TRBV27 and TRBJ2-2; a weak D match, TRBD1 (5 bases). Germline CDR1 MNHEY, CDR2 SMNVEV (reference sequence). V was cut by 2 bases and J by 0 bases, with 7 bases left in between. The CDR3 runs 15 residues. The CDR3, as DNA: TGTGCCAGCAGTTTACAGGGCGCGAACACCGGGGAGCTGTTTTTT. This gives the protein CASSLQGANTGELFF.

The V and J genes are TRBV4-1 and TRBJ1-4; the D is unclear. The V gene lost 0 bases and the J gene lost 3 bases, with 23 bases spanning the gap. The germline V gene has CDR1 MGHRA and CDR2 YSYEKL. The CDR3 is made up of 20 amino acids. The CDR3, as DNA: TGCGCCAGCAGCCAAGATTATGGCGAGGTTTGGTTTCTCGCTAATGAAAAACTGTTTTTT. It yields the protein CASSQDYGEVWFLANEKLFF.

This clone occurred once. The sample has other DNA sequences that encode this CDR3 too. The V and J genes are TRBV5-1 and TRBJ2-5; possible D gene TRBD2, 5 bases. V lost 0 bases, J lost 1 base, and 10 bases lay in between. CDR1 SGHRS and CDR2 YFSETQ come from the germline V gene. The CDR3 length is 15 residues. This CDR3 is CASSLGLASQETQYF. The CDR3 DNA reads TGCGCCAGCAGCTTGGGTCTAGCCAGCCAAGAGACCCAGTACTTC.

The chain couples TRBV15 to TRBJ2-7; a weak D match, TRBD1 (5 bases). The CDR3 is 15 amino acids. The germline CDR1 and CDR2 sequences are LNHNV and YYDKDF (reference sequence). Trimming cost V 1 base and J 2 bases, with 12 bases left between them. CDR3 residues: CATSRGQRHTYEQYF. CDR3 DNA: TGTGCCACCAGCAGAGGACAGCGTCATACCTACGAGCAGTACTTC.

This rearrangement joins TRBV5-1 to TRBJ2-6; D not certain. Germline V gives CDR1 SGHRS, CDR2 YFSETQ. The CDR3 has 16 residues. V was cut by 5 bases and J by 0 bases, with 12 bases left in between. The CDR3 loop is CASSRGGSSGANVLTF. The CDR3 bases are TGCGCCAGCAGTCGTGGCGGCAGCTCTGGGGCCAACGTCCTGACTTTC.

V is TRBV30 and J is TRBJ2-3, with 14 bases matching TRBD2. The CDR3 runs 15 residues. Unmatched junction bases numbered 5, after V lost 4 bases and J lost 5 bases. Germline values: CDR1 GTSNPN, CDR2 SVGIG (reference sequence). Here the CDR3 DNA reads TGTGCCTGGACCAGAGGGACTAGCGGGAGAGATACGCAGTATTTT. Translating it yields CAWTRGTSGRDTQYF.

This chain links TRBV11-2 with TRBJ2-7; 9 positions match TRBD2. After removal of 1 base from V and 3 bases from J, the junction contained 7 bases not matched to a gene. The CDR3 loop spans 16 amino acids. Germline-derived CDR1 and CDR2 are SGHAT and FQNNGV. Written as DNA, the CDR3 is TGTGCCAGCAGCTTAGTCCTCGCTAGCGGGATCTACGAGCAGTACTTC. Its protein product is CASSLVLASGIYEQYF.

J is TRBJ2-7 and V is TRBV19, with D possibly being TRBD1 (6 bases). Trimming took off 4 bases at V and 3 bases at J, with 13 bases between the two ends. This CDR3 is 14 amino acids long. Germline V lookup: CDR1 LNHDA, CDR2 SQIVND (reference sequence). CDR3 protein: CASSTGQRGYEQYF. The CDR3 region has the DNA TGTGCCAGTAGTACCGGACAGCGTGGCTACGAGCAGTACTTC.

V and J are TRBV2 and TRBJ2-3, with D possibly matching TRBD1 (5 bases). The CDR3 sequence is 14 residues long. V was cut by 6 bases and J by 3 bases, with 13 bases left in between. Per the germline V gene, CDR1 is SNHLY and CDR2 is FYNNEI. The CDR3 sequence is CASREQAQTDTQYF. The CDR3 DNA sequence: TGTGCCAGCAGGGAACAGGCACAGACAGATACGCAGTATTTT.

J is TRBJ2-7 and V is TRBV11-2; TRBD1 agrees at 7 bases. This CDR3 has 16 residues. The junction had 8 bases not matched to a gene; V was cut back by 1 base and J by 2 bases. Germline V CDR1 and CDR2: SGHAT, FQNNGV. The CDR3, as DNA: TGTGCCAGCAGCTTAGCCCCGAGACAGGGTACCTACGAGCAGTACTTC. Amino acids: CASSLAPRQGTYEQYF.

The chain recombines TRBV7-9 with TRBJ1-5; no reliable D call. The CDR3 runs to 13 residues. Germline CDR1 reads SEHNR; CDR2 reads FQNEAQ (reference sequence). Trimming cost V 1 base and J 4 bases, with 5 bases left between them. Here the CDR3 reads CASSLVENQPQHF. As DNA, the CDR3 is TGTGCCAGCAGCTTAGTAGAAAATCAGCCCCAGCATTTT.

The chain joins TRBV9 to TRBJ2-1; D unclear. The CDR3 runs 15 residues. Germline CDR1 SGDLS, CDR2 YYNGEE. V was clipped by 0 bases and J by 0 bases, with 7 bases between them. In nucleotides, the CDR3 is TGTGCCAGCAGCGTAGAGTCACTCTCCTACAATGAGCAGTTCTTC. This encodes CASSVESLSYNEQFF.

This chain links TRBV14 with TRBJ2-1; possible D gene TRBD2, 5 bases. The CDR3 covers 14 residues. CDR1 is SGHDN and CDR2 is FVKESK in the germline V gene. V was clipped by 4 bases and J by 9 bases, with 16 bases between them. In DNA form, the CDR3 reads TGTGCCAGCAGCCCGACCACTAGTTTCGTTGAGCAGTTCTTC. Translation gives CASSPTTSFVEQFF.

The chain combines TRBV6-4 with TRBJ2-1; no definite D call. The CDR3 runs to 14 residues. Trimming pared 2 bases from V and 6 bases from J, leaving 11 bases between. Germline-derived CDR1 and CDR2 are MRHNA and SNTAGT. The DNA of the CDR3 is TGTGCCAGCAGTGACGCTCCCCCGGGCAATGAGCAGTTCTTC. It translates to CASSDAPPGNEQFF.

The V gene is TRBV19, the J gene TRBJ2-2; TRBD1 is a possible D gene (5 bases). Germline V CDR1 and CDR2: LNHDA, SQIVND (reference sequence). The length of the CDR3 is 14 residues. The ends were cut back, 7 bases at V and 7 bases at J, with 16 bases in the middle. CDR3 DNA sequence: TGTGCCAGTACGGGTTATCAGCAGGGCGGGGAGCTGTTTTTT. Its protein is CASTGYQQGGELFF. Supplemented by reference TRBV19 and TRBJ2-2, the full variable domain reads DGGITQSPKYLFRKEGQNVTLSCEQNLNHDAMYWYRQDPGQGLRLIYYSQIVNDFQKGDIAEGYSVSREKKESFPLTVTSAQKNPTAFYLCASTGYQQGGELFFGEGSRLTVL.

This chain links TRBV27 with TRBJ1-1; 7 positions agree with TRBD1. V lost 5 bases and J lost 2; bases outside the gene matches: 8. The CDR3 runs 15 residues. Per the germline V gene, CDR1 is MNHEY and CDR2 is SMNVEV (reference sequence). CDR3 loop: CASSPLTGTNTEAFF. In nucleotides, the CDR3 is TGTGCCAGCAGTCCGTTGACAGGGACCAACACTGAAGCTTTCTTT.

V is TRBV20-1 and J is TRBJ2-5; D call uncertain. The CDR3 has 11 amino acids. Trimming shortened V by 7 bases and J by 4 bases, and 10 bases separated the two germline ends. Looked up from germline, CDR1 is DFQATT and CDR2 is SNEGSKA (reference sequence). DNA of the CDR3: TGCAGTGTACCCCGGTTAGAGACCCAGTACTTC. This gives the protein CSVPRLETQYF.

In regard to this clone: The same CDR3 is also encoded by other DNA sequences in this sample. The rearrangement uses TRBV5-1 and TRBJ1-1; D call uncertain. Germline loops: CDR1 SGHRS, CDR2 YFSETQ. Trimming removed 0 bases from V and 1 base from J, with 4 bases in between. The CDR3 length is 13 residues. CDR3 bases: TGCGCCAGCAGCTTGGGAGAGAACACTGAAGCTTTCTTT. Residues: CASSLGENTEAFF.